This entry lists 24 T cell receptor beta chains sequenced from one sample in a study of blood T cell repertoires in COVID-19. Assay used: immunoSEQ multiplex PCR; TCRdb lists only in-frame clones, some missing. Seen here are about 350,000 clones, roughly nine tenths observed once, and the top ten hold 0.9% to 1.2%. Sequences were obtained from PBMCs or T cells enriched from blood (not recorded which). These receptors came from a woman between 25 and 40 years old who had recovered from COVID-19.

The chain is built from TRBV5-6 and TRBJ1-1; perhaps TRBD1 as D (5 bases). This CDR3 is built from 15 residues. V dropped 4 bases and J dropped 0 bases, with 13 bases sitting between them. Germline assignment: CDR1 SGHDT and CDR2 YYEEEE. The CDR3 DNA follows: TGTGCCAGCAGCGGACCCCAGGACATGAACACTGAAGCTTTCTTT. Translating gives CASSGPQDMNTEAFF.

V and J are TRBV4-1 and TRBJ2-7, with TRBD2 matching over 7 bases. Germline V gene data show CDR1 as MGHRA and CDR2 as YSYEKL. J gave up 0 bases and V 0 bases, and 2 bases lay outside the gene matches. The CDR3 extends over 15 amino acids. The CDR3 DNA is TGCGCCAGCAGCCAAGAGGGGGGGGGCTCCTACGAGCAGTACTTC. Translation: CASSQEGGGSYEQYF.

The V call is TRBV20-1, the J call TRBJ2-1; the D gene is possibly TRBD2 (6 bases). CDR3 size: 13 residues. Per germline, CDR1 DFQATT and CDR2 SNEGSKA (reference sequence). V lost 3 bases and J 8 bases, leaving 14 bases between the germline ends. CDR3 coding DNA: TGCAGTGCTAGTCCCGGGGGTATTGATGAGCAGTTCTTC. It translates to CSASPGGIDEQFF.

This chain links TRBV10-3 with TRBJ1-2, with D unclear. The CDR3 is 13 amino acids. Trimming pared 2 bases from V and 4 bases from J, leaving 8 bases between. The germline gives CDR1 ENHRY, CDR2 SYGVKD. This CDR3 is CAISESRSYGYTF. The CDR3 DNA is TGTGCCATCAGTGAGAGCCGGAGCTATGGCTACACCTTC.

The sample holds one count of this clone. The chain couples TRBV19 to TRBJ1-1, with unresolved D. Germline V gene lookup returns CDR1 LNHDA and CDR2 SQIVND (reference sequence). V dropped 8 bases and J dropped 2 bases, with 12 bases sitting between them. The CDR3 covers 13 residues. This chain's CDR3 is CASGRSSNTEAFF. CDR3 DNA sequence: TGTGCCAGTGGGAGGTCCTCCAACACTGAAGCTTTCTTT.

J is TRBJ1-3 and V is TRBV7-2, with D maybe TRBD1 (5 bases). V lost 4 bases and J lost 4, with 17 bases in between. The CDR3 runs 16 residues. The germline V gene has CDR1 SGHTA and CDR2 FQGNSA. The CDR3 DNA reads as TGTGCCAGCAGCTACCGCCCGCAGGGAAAGGGAAACACCATATATTTT. It specifies CASSYRPQGKGNTIYF.

The V gene is TRBV27, the J gene TRBJ1-2; D unresolved. Germline V CDR1 and CDR2: MNHEY, SMNVEV (reference sequence). This CDR3 comprises 13 residues. V shed 6 bases and J shed 5 bases, with 13 bases lying between them. In nucleotides, the CDR3 is TGTGCCAGCAGCACCGATCGGGGATATGGCTACACCTTC. Its protein is CASSTDRGYGYTF.

The chain joins TRBV5-6 to TRBJ1-2, with D possibly being TRBD1 (6 bases). The length of the CDR3 is 14 residues. The V and J ends lost 2 bases and 5 bases respectively, with 13 bases between them. Germline V CDR1 and CDR2: SGHDT, YYEEEE. Here the CDR3 DNA reads TGTGCCAGCAGCTTAGGCCAGGGACATTATGGCTACACCTTC. Its translation is CASSLGQGHYGYTF.

This clone was recorded once. The V and J genes are TRBV4-1 and TRBJ2-1; 11 nucleotides align to TRBD2. In germline, CDR1 is MGHRA, CDR2 YSYEKL. V trimming: 1 base; J trimming: 8 bases; junction bases outside the gene matches: 10. The CDR3 totals 17 residues. The CDR3 loop reads CASSQVLAGALGYEQFF. CDR3 nucleotides: TGCGCCAGCAGCCAAGTACTAGCGGGGGCTCTGGGGTATGAGCAGTTCTTC.

The chain carries TRBV6-5 and TRBJ1-5; 7 bases agree with TRBD1. The germline CDR1 and CDR2 sequences are MNHEY and SVGAGI. CDR3 length equals 11 residues. Trimming cost V 6 bases and J 7 bases; bases outside gene matches: 0. CDR3 sequence: CASRTGQPQHF. The DNA for the CDR3 is TGTGCCAGCAGGACAGGGCAGCCCCAGCATTTT.

This clone was seen only a few times. CDR3 coding DNA: TGTGCCTGGAGTGTCCCGGGCCGGGCAGGGGAAAAACTGTTTTTT. This codes for CAWSVPGRAGEKLFF. The chain uses TRBV30 and TRBJ1-4; D possibly corresponds to TRBD1 (5 bases). CDR1 is GTSNPN, CDR2 SVGIG, per germline (reference sequence). The CDR3 has 15 amino acids. V shed 0 bases and J shed 8 bases, with 16 bases lying between them.

This sequence joins TRBV7-2 and TRBJ1-2; 9 positions match TRBD1. From germline, CDR1 is SGHTA and CDR2 FQGNSA. The CDR3 runs 15 residues. J was trimmed by 5 bases and V by 1 base; bases with no gene match: 5. The CDR3 loop is CASSLEDRGLYGYTF. DNA for the CDR3: TGTGCCAGCAGCTTAGAGGACAGGGGATTGTATGGCTACACCTTC.

This clone was detected only once. The CDR3 sequence is CATLQGTGNTIYF. For the CDR3, the DNA is TGTGCCACTCTCCAGGGAACTGGAAACACCATATATTTT. V and J are TRBV6-5 and TRBJ1-3; D is perhaps TRBD1 (5 bases). Trimming shortened V by 10 bases and J by 2 bases, and 12 bases separated the two germline ends. The CDR3 runs 13 residues. CDR1 MNHEY and CDR2 SVGAGI come from the germline V gene.

This clone showed up just a few times. V usage is TRBV10-3 and J usage is TRBJ1-6; 7 bases are shared with TRBD1. This CDR3 contains 15 residues. Germline V gene lookup returns CDR1 ENHRY and CDR2 SYGVKD. Trimming took 3 bases from V and 7 from J; bases not matched to a gene: 6. In DNA form, the CDR3 reads TGTGCCATCAGTGATGGAACAGGGGCGAATTCACCCCTCCACTTT. Translating it yields CAISDGTGANSPLHF.

This chain links TRBV3-1 (or the pseudogene TRBV3-2) with TRBJ2-3, with D uncertain. This CDR3 comprises 12 residues. Germline CDR1 is LGHDT and CDR2 is YNNKEL (reference sequence). Trimming took 7 bases from V and 3 from J, leaving 8 bases between them. CDR3 region: CASTTGTDTQYF. CDR3 in DNA: TGTGCCAGCACCACGGGTACAGATACGCAGTATTTT.

V gene TRBV3-1 (or the pseudogene TRBV3-2) combines with J gene TRBJ1-1; TRBD1 agrees at 7 bases. J lost 3 bases, V lost 3 bases, and 16 bases had no gene match. The CDR3 runs 18 residues. The germline V gene has CDR1 LGHDT and CDR2 YNNKEL (reference sequence). In DNA, the CDR3 is TGTGCCAGCAGCCATTCCTATCTGCGTAGGGGGCGGGACACTGAAGCTTTCTTT. Amino acid sequence: CASSHSYLRRGRDTEAFF.

J is TRBJ1-3 and V is TRBV2; 7 bases agree with TRBD1. The CDR3 runs 14 residues. The ends lost 6 bases at V and 0 bases at J; junction bases unmatched: 2. CDR1 and CDR2 (germline): SNHLY, FYNNEI. The CDR3 nucleotides are TGTGCCAGCAGAGACAGGGCCTCTGGAAACACCATATATTTT. This gives the protein CASRDRASGNTIYF. The whole variable domain, filled in from reference TRBV2 and TRBJ1-3, reads EPEVTQTPSHQVTQMGQEVILRCVPISNHLYFYWYRQILGQKVEFLVSFYNNEISEKSEIFDDQFSVERPDGSNFTLKIRSTKLEDSAMYFCASRDRASGNTIYFGEGSWLTVV.

The chain couples TRBV29-1 to TRBJ1-1, with D possibly TRBD1 on 5 matching bases. Germline CDR1 SQVTM, CDR2 ANQGSEA. The CDR3 sequence is 14 residues long. V lost 6 bases and J 4 bases, leaving 18 bases between the germline ends. Here the CDR3 reads CSVIQQDKTTEAFF. The CDR3 DNA is TGCAGCGTCATACAGCAGGACAAGACCACTGAAGCTTTCTTT.

The gene calls are TRBV3-1 (or the pseudogene TRBV3-2) and TRBJ2-7; the match to TRBD1 covers 8 bases. V shed 2 bases, J shed 5 bases, and the junction held 5 bases outside the gene matches. The CDR3 has 14 residues. CDR1 is LGHDT, CDR2 YNNKEL, per germline (reference sequence). Here the CDR3 DNA reads TGTGCCAGCAGCCAAACGACAGGGGACCACGAGCAGTACTTC. Its translation: CASSQTTGDHEQYF.

J is TRBJ2-3 and V is TRBV30; 10 nucleotides line up with TRBD2. V shed 1 base, J shed 4 bases, and the junction held 11 bases outside the gene matches. The length of the CDR3 is 17 residues. Germline V gene data show CDR1 as GTSNPN and CDR2 as SVGIG (reference sequence). CDR3 sequence (DNA): TGTGCCTGGAGTGGCTACACTAGCGGGGCCCCCCCAGATACGCAGTATTTT. Amino acid sequence: CAWSGYTSGAPPDTQYF.

The CDR3 nucleotides are TGCGCCAGCAGCGGGAGCGGGGGGGCCCCAGAGACCCAGTACTTC. Protein: CASSGSGGAPETQYF. The chain links TRBV5-1 to TRBJ2-5; TRBD2 matches at 10 bases. The CDR3 has 15 amino acids. The germline CDR1 and CDR2 sequences are SGHRS and YFSETQ. V gave up 4 bases and J gave up 4 bases; unmatched junction bases: 7.

This clone was observed a single time. J is TRBJ1-2 and V is TRBV19; the D gene is possibly TRBD1 (5 bases). Trimming pared 3 bases from V and 0 bases from J, leaving 8 bases between. Germline V CDR1 and CDR2: LNHDA, SQIVND (reference sequence). The CDR3 loop spans 14 amino acids. The chain's CDR3 is CASSIDSSNYGYTF. The CDR3 DNA reads as TGTGCCAGTAGTATCGACAGCTCTAACTATGGCTACACCTTC.

The CDR3 sequence is CASSQVEGGTEAFF. CDR3 coding DNA: TGCGCCAGCAGCCAAGTAGAGGGTGGCACTGAAGCTTTCTTT. This sequence joins TRBV4-1 and TRBJ1-1; D ambiguous. CDR3 length: 14 amino acids. Germline loops: CDR1 MGHRA, CDR2 YSYEKL. Between the trimmed V and J ends, which lost 1 base and 4 bases, there was a span of 10 bases.

Only one count was recorded for this clone. V is TRBV7-2 and J is TRBJ2-1; 13 nucleotides match TRBD2. The CDR3 sequence is 16 residues long. V shed 5 bases, J shed 9 bases, and the junction held 10 bases outside the gene matches. The germline V gene encodes CDR1 SGHTA and CDR2 FQGNSA. CDR3 nucleotides: TGTGCCAGCAGCGCCCAACTAGCGGGGGGGCGTGGTGAGCAGTTCTTC. Its translation is CASSAQLAGGRGEQFF.